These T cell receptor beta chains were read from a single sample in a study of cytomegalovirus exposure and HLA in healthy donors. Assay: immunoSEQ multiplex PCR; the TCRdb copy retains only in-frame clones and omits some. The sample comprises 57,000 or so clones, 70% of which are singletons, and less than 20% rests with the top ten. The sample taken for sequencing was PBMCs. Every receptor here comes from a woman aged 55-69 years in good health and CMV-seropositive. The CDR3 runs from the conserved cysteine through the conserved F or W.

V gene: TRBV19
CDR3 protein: CASSTTGTSYGYTF

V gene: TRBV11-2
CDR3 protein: CASSSLAGLDTQYF

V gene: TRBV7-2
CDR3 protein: CASSSQGTPLAFF

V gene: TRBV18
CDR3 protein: CASSPRSGGNEKLFF

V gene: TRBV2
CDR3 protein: CASRDLGQSYGYTF

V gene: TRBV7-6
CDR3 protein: CASSLAGDEQYF

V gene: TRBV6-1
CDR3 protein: CASSVGNTDTQYF

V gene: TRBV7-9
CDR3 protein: CASSSGTGANEKLFF

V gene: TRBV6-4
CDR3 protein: CASSDRGDLSDTQYF

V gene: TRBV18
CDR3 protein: CASFTGNFGNTIYF

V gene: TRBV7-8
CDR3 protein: CASSLGYLGQARSGNTIYF

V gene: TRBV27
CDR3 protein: CASRLTGGADTEAFF

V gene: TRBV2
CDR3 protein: CASSEIDEGTLHF

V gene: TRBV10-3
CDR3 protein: CAISGGQGHAGSPLHF

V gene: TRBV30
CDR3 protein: CAWRAGGQNEQFF

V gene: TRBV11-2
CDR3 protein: CASSLAQTMNTEAFF

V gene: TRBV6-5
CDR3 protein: CASRLPGTDYGYTF

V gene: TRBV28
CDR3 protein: CASSPIGGQGIWGYTF

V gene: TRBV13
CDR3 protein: CASSFVQGLNNEQFF

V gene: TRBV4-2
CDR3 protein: CASSLTQTSGVSYEQYF

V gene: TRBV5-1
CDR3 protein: CASSYSGDSPLHF

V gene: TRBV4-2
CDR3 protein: CASSQEGGVHEQYF

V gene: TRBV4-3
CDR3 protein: CASSQRTGFGGYTF

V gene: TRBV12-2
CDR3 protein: CASRLADRGHRNQPQHF

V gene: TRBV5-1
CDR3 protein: CASSLAGDNYGYTF

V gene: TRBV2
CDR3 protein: CAEGGADGYTF

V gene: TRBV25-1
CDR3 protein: CASSARDRGQPQHF

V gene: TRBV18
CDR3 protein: CASSRPGGLDEQFF

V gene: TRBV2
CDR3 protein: CASSAQTGNEQAFF

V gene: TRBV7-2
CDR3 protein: CASSFGGLYTF

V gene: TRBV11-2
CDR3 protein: CASSLGDSGWNTEAFF

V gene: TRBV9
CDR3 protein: CASSASRPGVGSPLHF

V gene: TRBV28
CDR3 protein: CASSPLGYGTEAFF

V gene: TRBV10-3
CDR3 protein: CAISERGLQATNSPLHF

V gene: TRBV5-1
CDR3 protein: CASSDVRTALSYEQYF

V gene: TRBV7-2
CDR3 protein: CASSLKDRGSGYTF

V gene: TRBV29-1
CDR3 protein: CSYTGGSAGYTF

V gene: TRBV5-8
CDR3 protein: CASSLGQGILDEQYF

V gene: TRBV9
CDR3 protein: CASSVEPQETQYF

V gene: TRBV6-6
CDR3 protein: CASSYSEEKLFF

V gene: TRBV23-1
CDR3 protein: CASSQFPRTGTLEGYTF